The 15 T cell receptor beta chains reported below all come from one sample, sequenced in a study of blood T cells in healthy people across ages. Using a J-beta primer mix together with a sample-barcoded 5' primer, a second PCR was run for roughly 6 to 12 cycles. TCRdb processed the 5' RACE reads anew with MiXCR; each CDR3 protein has one entry. In the table there are about 620,000 distinct CDR3 sequences, around 52% of which are singletons. The sample consisted of blood. The source is a woman aged 80 or over in good health.

In its sample, this clonotype was seen once. V usage is TRBV2 and J usage is TRBJ1-6; 7 nucleotides align to TRBD1. The CDR3 covers 17 residues. Trimming removed 5 bases from V and 5 bases from J; junction bases left unmatched: 12. Germline V gene lookup returns CDR1 SNHLY and CDR2 FYNNEI. CDR3: CASSLITGTANNSPLHF. DNA for the CDR3: TGTGCCAGCAGTCTAATTACAGGGACAGCGAATAATTCACCCCTCCACTTT.

The V gene is TRBV6-1, the J gene TRBJ2-1, with D possibly TRBD2 on 5 matching bases. Trimming left V 6 bases short and J 4 bases short, with 16 bases between. This CDR3 contains 15 residues. Looked up from germline, CDR1 is MNHNS and CDR2 is SASEGT. Here the CDR3 DNA reads TGTGCCAGCAGGTTTGCCGGGGAAGTTTACAATGAGCAGTTCTTC. It specifies CASRFAGEVYNEQFF.

The chain carries TRBV15 and TRBJ1-2; D remains ambiguous. The ends were cut back, 2 bases at V and 7 bases at J, with 8 bases in the middle. The CDR3 has 12 amino acids. The germline V gene has CDR1 LNHNV and CDR2 YYDKDF (reference sequence). CDR3 nucleotide sequence: TGTGCCACCAGCAGATCCAAGGGTGGCTACACCTTC. It codes for CATSRSKGGYTF. Complete variable domain (other parts from reference TRBV15 and TRBJ1-2): DAMVIQNPRYQVTQFGKPVTLSCSQTLNHNVMYWYQQKSSQAPKLLFHYYDKDFNNEADTPDNFQSRRPNTSFCFLDIRSPGLGDTAMYLCATSRSKGGYTFGSGTRLTVV.

A word on this clonotype: A read error may explain this, as a much larger clone is one base away. This chain links TRBV3-1 with TRBJ2-1; D call uncertain. This CDR3 is built from 11 residues. V was shortened by 5 bases and J by 10 bases, with 9 bases between the two germline ends. Germline-derived CDR1 and CDR2 are LGHDT and YNNKEL (reference sequence). CDR3 sequence reads: CASSAREEQFF. The CDR3 nucleotides are TGTGCCAGCAGCGCTAGAGAGGAGCAGTTCTTC.

V usage is TRBV12-3 or TRBV12-4 and J usage is TRBJ1-5; a possible D gene is TRBD1 (6 bases). The CDR3 sequence is 15 residues long. V was shortened by 5 bases and J by 4 bases, with 15 bases between the two germline ends. The CDR3 nucleotides read TGTGCCAGCAGTCCCTCGGGACACCGAAATCAGCCCCAGCATTTT. Protein sequence: CASSPSGHRNQPQHF.

This clonotype was seen a few times. This sequence may be a read error, since a much larger clone differs from it by one base. V usage is TRBV20-1 and J usage is TRBJ2-5; 7 bases fit TRBD2. The CDR3 is 13 residues long. From germline, CDR1 is DFQATT and CDR2 SNEGSKA (reference sequence). Trimming took 5 bases from V and 5 from J; bases not matched to a gene: 8. CDR3 sequence: CSAGGEGAETQYF. DNA of the CDR3: TGCAGTGCTGGGGGGGAGGGTGCGGAGACCCAGTACTTC.

CDR3 sequence: CASRPQGGYTEAFF. DNA for the CDR3: TGTGCCAGCAGACCACAGGGGGGCTACACTGAAGCTTTCTTT. The chain couples TRBV6-2 or TRBV6-3 to TRBJ1-1; 8 bases agree with TRBD1. Looked up from germline, CDR1 is MNHEY and CDR2 is SVGEGT. V was clipped by 6 bases and J by 3 bases; unmatched bases: 6. CDR3 length: 14 amino acids.

The chain links TRBV5-5 to TRBJ2-1; 9 bases match TRBD2. Germline values: CDR1 SGHKS, CDR2 YYEKEE (reference sequence). Losses at the gene ends were 2 bases for V and 5 bases for J; bases not matched to a gene: 14. This CDR3 contains 18 residues. The CDR3 protein is CASSFPAGGAPEDNEQFF. The CDR3 DNA follows: TGTGCCAGCAGCTTTCCCGCGGGGGGGGCACCGGAGGACAATGAGCAGTTCTTC.

This chain links TRBV4-3 with TRBJ1-5, with TRBD1 as a possible D gene (6 bases). This CDR3 has 13 residues. Trimming cost V 0 bases and J 10 bases, with 10 bases left between them. CDR1 and CDR2 (germline): LGHNA, YSLEER. This chain's CDR3 is CASSQERDNPQHF. The CDR3 coding sequence is TGCGCCAGCAGCCAAGAAAGGGACAATCCCCAGCATTTT.

For this clonotype: A read error may be the cause here, since a much bigger clone is one base away. This sequence joins TRBV28 and TRBJ2-6; possible D gene TRBD1, 6 bases. CDR1 and CDR2 (germline): MDHEN, SYDVKM. The V end lost 4 bases, the J end lost 9 bases, and 16 bases lay between the germline ends. CDR3 length: 15 amino acids. The CDR3 loop reads CASSSQGHLVNVLTF. CDR3 DNA sequence: TGTGCCAGCAGTTCACAGGGTCACCTTGTCAACGTCCTGACTTTC.

V gene TRBV2 combines with J gene TRBJ1-2, with 7 positions matching TRBD1. After removal of 3 bases from V and 4 bases from J, the junction contained 8 bases not matched to a gene. The germline V gene encodes CDR1 SNHLY and CDR2 FYNNEI. This CDR3 is 15 amino acids long. DNA of the CDR3: TGTGCCAGCAGTGAGGGTCCGACAGGGACCTATGGCTACACCTTC. Amino acids: CASSEGPTGTYGYTF.

This clonotype has more than one count but fewer than ten. CDR3 coding DNA: TGCAGCGTTGACCGGGACAGGGGTGGCTACACCTTC. It translates to CSVDRDRGGYTF. This chain uses TRBV29-1 with TRBJ1-2; 10 nucleotides match TRBD1. CDR1 is SQVTM, CDR2 ANQGSEA, per germline. The CDR3 spans 12 residues. V dropped 3 bases and J dropped 7; count of bases not matched to a gene: 2.

The genes are TRBV20-1 and TRBJ1-2, with 8 nucleotides matching TRBD1. Germline CDR1 DFQATT, CDR2 SNEGSKA (reference sequence). The CDR3 length is 14 residues. The V and J ends lost 4 bases and 8 bases, in that order; junction bases with no gene match: 12. For the CDR3, the DNA is TGCAGTGCTACCAGAAAGACAGGGGTCGGAGGCTACACCTTC. Its protein is CSATRKTGVGGYTF.

To note about this clonotype: This may be a read error: a much more frequent sequence differs by one nucleotide. V is TRBV7-9 and J is TRBJ2-5, with 8 bases identical to TRBD1. This CDR3 is 13 amino acids long. Germline CDR1 is SEHNR and CDR2 is FQNEAQ (reference sequence). CDR3 sequence reads: CVSSDTGGWEQYF. The CDR3 bases are TGTGTCAGCAGCGATACAGGGGGTTGGGAGCAGTACTTC. The full variable domain, with the rest looked up from reference TRBV7-9 and TRBJ2-5, is DTGVSQNPRHKITKRGQNVTFRCDPISEHNRLYWYRQTLGQGPEFLTYFQNEAQLEKSRLLSDRFSAERPKGSFSTLEIQRTEQGDSAMYLCVSSDTGGWEQYFGPGTRLLVL.

The rearrangement uses TRBV5-6 and TRBJ2-5; D not certain. CDR3 length: 14 residues. Germline V gives CDR1 SGHDT, CDR2 YYEEEE. Trimming removed 0 bases at V and 2 bases at J, with 8 bases between. The CDR3 DNA is TGTGCCAGCAGCTTGGAGGCATGGCAAGAGACCCAGTACTTC. Residues: CASSLEAWQETQYF.